Below, 12 T cell receptor beta chains from the same sample are listed, as sequenced in a study of T cell changes during pregnancy in multiple sclerosis. Using immunoSEQ multiplex PCR, the repertoire was profiled, and TCRdb retains in-frame clones only, with some absent. In the table there are approximately 98,000 clones, about 91% of which are singletons. The sequenced sample was peripheral blood, obtained after pregnancy. The receptors were sampled from a female donor in good health, enrolled as a control in a pregnancy study.

Details on this clone: Additional DNA sequences in this sample encode the identical CDR3. The chain combines TRBV9 with TRBJ2-7; 9 bases agree with TRBD1. The length of the CDR3 is 15 residues. Germline CDR1 SGDLS, CDR2 YYNGEE. J gave up 2 bases and V 2 bases, and 5 bases lay outside the gene matches. The CDR3 coding sequence is TGTGCCAGCAGCGTCGGCGGGACAGGGACCTACGAGCAGTACTTC. Its translation: CASSVGGTGTYEQYF.

The chain carries TRBV29-1 and TRBJ1-1, with 7 bases fitting TRBD1. Germline V gene lookup returns CDR1 SQVTM and CDR2 ANQGSEA. The V and J ends lost 7 bases and 3 bases, in that order; junction bases with no gene match: 8. The CDR3 loop spans 13 amino acids. As DNA, the CDR3 is TGCAGCGCGTCCAACAGGGGTGACACTGAAGCTTTCTTT. Protein: CSASNRGDTEAFF. The variable domain in full, with the rest retrieved from reference TRBV29-1 and TRBJ1-1, is SAVISQKPSRDICQRGTSLTIQCQVDSQVTMMFWYRQQPGQSLTLIATANQGSEATYESGFVIDKFPISRPNLTFSTLTVSNMSPEDSSIYLCSASNRGDTEAFFGQGTRLTVV.

J is TRBJ1-2 and V is TRBV27, with D tentatively TRBD1 (5 bases). The CDR3 covers 11 residues. V gave up 8 bases and J gave up 8 bases, with 12 bases separating them. From germline, CDR1 is MNHEY and CDR2 SMNVEV (reference sequence). CDR3 in DNA: TGTGCCAGCCGGCAGGGAAGCGGCTACACCTTC. Its translation: CASRQGSGYTF.

The chain combines TRBV6-6 with TRBJ2-7; tentative D call: TRBD1 (6 bases). V was trimmed by 7 bases and J by 9 bases, leaving 25 bases between them. The CDR3 sequence is 15 residues long. CDR1 and CDR2 from the germline V gene are MNHNY and SVGAGI (reference sequence). The CDR3 DNA is TGTGCCAGCAAAAACCCGGGACATGGCGGTTTTTTGCAGTACTTC. It codes for CASKNPGHGGFLQYF.

Notes on this clone: Compared with germline, one end of the junction differs, possibly owing to a read error. The chain recombines TRBV6-1 with TRBJ2-5; TRBD1 agrees at 10 bases. The CDR3 totals 13 residues. Germline CDR1 MNHNS, CDR2 SASEGT. CDR3 DNA sequence: TGTGCCGGCAGGGGACAGGGGAGGGAGACCCAGTACTTC. Translation gives CAGRGQGRETQYF.

The CDR3 DNA sequence: TGTGCCAGCAGTTCCCCTCCGGGACTTACTCCCCACGAGCAGTACTTC. Translation gives CASSSPPGLTPHEQYF. The chain carries TRBV28 and TRBJ2-7; TRBD2 is a possible D gene (6 bases). CDR1 is MDHEN, CDR2 SYDVKM, per germline. This CDR3 is built from 16 residues. The ends were cut back, 4 bases at V and 5 bases at J, with 21 bases in the middle.

V is TRBV4-2 and J is TRBJ2-1, with 8 bases aligning to TRBD2. There are 16 residues in the CDR3. Germline V gene data show CDR1 as LGHNA and CDR2 as YNFKEQ. Trimming cost V 4 bases and J 9 bases; bases outside gene matches: 14. The CDR3 DNA is TGTGCCAGCAGCCTGCAAAGCGGGGGTGGAGTTTCTGAGCAGTTCTTC. Translating gives CASSLQSGGGVSEQFF.

The rearrangement joins TRBV5-4 to TRBJ2-5, with 9 bases matching TRBD2. Germline V gene sequence: CDR1 SGHNT, CDR2 YYREEE (reference sequence). Losses at the gene ends were 5 bases for V and 2 bases for J; bases not matched to a gene: 4. The CDR3 contains 14 residues. The CDR3 DNA follows: TGTGCCAGCAGGTCGCGGGGGGGGCAAGAGACCCAGTACTTC. Translating it yields CASRSRGGQETQYF.

This chain links TRBV29-1 with TRBJ1-5, with 7 bases fitting TRBD1. The CDR3 is made up of 13 amino acids. V dropped 7 bases and J dropped 6; count of bases not matched to a gene: 9. CDR1 SQVTM and CDR2 ANQGSEA come from the germline V gene. The CDR3 DNA reads TGCAGCGCAAGCAGGGGGTTGGGTCAGCCCCAGCATTTT. This encodes CSASRGLGQPQHF.

CDR3 region: CASSFRQGGTGELFF. The CDR3 region has the DNA TGCGCCAGCAGCTTCCGTCAGGGGGGCACCGGGGAGCTGTTTTTT. The chain employs TRBV5-1 and TRBJ2-2; D may be TRBD1 (7 bases). The germline gives CDR1 SGHRS, CDR2 YFSETQ. V lost 2 bases, J lost 4 bases, and 12 bases lay in between. The CDR3 runs 15 residues.

J is TRBJ2-7 and V is TRBV11-2, with TRBD1 as a possible D gene (5 bases). This CDR3 is built from 14 residues. Trimming stripped 2 bases from V and 1 base from J, with 9 bases between. Germline CDR1 and CDR2: SGHAT and FQNNGV. CDR3 sequence: CASSLKGLSYEQYF. The CDR3 DNA sequence: TGTGCCAGCAGCTTAAAGGGGTTGTCCTACGAGCAGTACTTC.

This sequence joins TRBV11-2 and TRBJ2-1; 13 bases line up with TRBD2. This CDR3 comprises 16 residues. V shed 4 bases, J shed 3 bases, and the junction held 3 bases outside the gene matches. The germline CDR1 and CDR2 sequences are SGHAT and FQNNGV. DNA for the CDR3: TGTGCCAGCAGCTCGGGACTAGCGGGGCACTACAATGAGCAGTTCTTC. Amino acids: CASSSGLAGHYNEQFF.